The subject of this entry is one TCR beta chain. Its antigen is currently unknown. These data come from a study of Ad26.COV2.S vaccination and SARS-CoV-2 variants. Points from the study as a whole: Researchers reported similar non-spike TCR breadth in vaccine and placebo recipients.

As for treatment: around 19 received Ad26.COV2.S at low or high dose, single or two shots; about 5 received placebo; per-sample allocation not given. Sampling happened 63 days after the first vaccine or placebo injection. Only in-frame clones appear in the TCRdb table, and some are missing; sequencing was by immunoSEQ multiplex PCR. The sample consists of about 440,000 clones, roughly 88% of them appearing once. J gave up 4 bases and V 2 bases, and 1 base lay outside the gene matches. The CDR3 loop spans 16 amino acids. The germline V gene encodes CDR1 MNHEY and CDR2 SMNVEV (reference sequence). The source of this sequence is a person aged 18-60 years who received the Ad26.COV2.S COVID-19 vaccine or a placebo. The gene calls are TRBV27 and TRBJ2-3; TRBD2 agrees at 15 bases. This specimen was peripheral blood, taken in a trial of Ad26.COV2.S vaccine versus placebo. The CDR3 DNA reads as TGTGCCAGCAGTTTAGGGACTAGCGGGAGGTCAGATACGCAGTATTTT. It encodes CASSLGTSGRSDTQYF.